A single sample is the source of the 28 T cell receptor beta chains below, sequenced in a study of OX40 agonist ivuxolimab in advanced cancers. Using immunoSEQ multiplex PCR, the repertoire was profiled, and TCRdb retains in-frame clones only, with some absent. The sample lists 45,000 to 55,000 clones, 70% to 90% occurring once. Sample: CD4+ or CD8+ T cells sorted from blood, taken in a trial of the OX40 agonist ivuxolimab. The receptors come from an adult with an advanced solid tumor such as melanoma, head and neck, liver or kidney cancer.

This clone came up once. This chain joins TRBV6-5 and TRBJ2-7; D unclear. Germline CDR1 MNHEY, CDR2 SVGAGI. There are 13 residues in the CDR3. V lost 5 bases to trimming and J lost 0 bases, with 8 bases between them. DNA of the CDR3: TGTGCCAGCAGTCCCGCCAGCTCCTACGAGCAGTACTTC. Amino acids: CASSPASSYEQYF.

Notes on this clone: The junction does not match germline at one end; this may be a read error. This chain uses TRBV5-1 with TRBJ1-4, with D possibly matching TRBD1 (5 bases). Per the germline V gene, CDR1 is SGHRS and CDR2 is YFSETQ. The CDR3 totals 14 residues. The CDR3 sequence: CASSLGQGNEKLFF. The DNA for the CDR3 is TGCGCCAGCAGTTTGGGGCAGGGAAATGAAAAACTGTTTTTT.

This clone appeared a single time. The chain is built from TRBV5-1 and TRBJ2-7; D is perhaps TRBD2 (7 bases). V was clipped by 0 bases and J by 3 bases, with 10 bases between them. CDR3 length: 14 residues. Looked up from germline, CDR1 is SGHRS and CDR2 is YFSETQ. CDR3 sequence (DNA): TGCGCCAGCAGCTTGGACAGGGACTACTACGAGCAGTACTTC. Protein: CASSLDRDYYEQYF.

The chain carries TRBV18 and TRBJ1-2, with unresolved D. The V end lost 2 bases, the J end lost 4 bases, and 8 bases lay between the germline ends. Germline CDR1 KGHSH, CDR2 LQKENI. This CDR3 contains 13 residues. CDR3 bases: TGTGCCAGCTCACCAAGATCTGCCTATGGCTACACCTTC. Residues: CASSPRSAYGYTF.

The chain couples TRBV10-2 to TRBJ2-4; perhaps TRBD1 as D (5 bases). Germline CDR1 reads WSHSY; CDR2 reads SAAADI. V was cut by 6 bases and J by 6 bases, with 9 bases left in between. The CDR3 extends over 12 amino acids. The CDR3: CASSFQGNIQYF. The DNA of the CDR3 is TGCGCCAGCAGCTTTCAGGGAAACATTCAGTACTTC.

The V gene is TRBV5-1, the J gene TRBJ2-6; D uncertain. CDR1 and CDR2 from the germline V gene are SGHRS and YFSETQ. V was shortened by 0 bases and J by 0 bases, with 4 bases between the two germline ends. This CDR3 comprises 15 residues. CDR3 DNA: TGCGCCAGCAGCTTGGTAATCTCTGGGGCCAACGTCCTGACTTTC. Amino acids: CASSLVISGANVLTF.

The chain uses TRBV5-1 and TRBJ2-3; 8 bases are a match to TRBD1. The V gene's germline CDR1 is SGHRS and CDR2 YFSETQ. The ends lost 5 bases at V and 3 bases at J; junction bases unmatched: 5. This CDR3 spans 14 amino acids. The CDR3 reads CASRPGQETDTQYF. CDR3 sequence (DNA): TGCGCCAGCAGACCGGGACAGGAGACAGATACGCAGTATTTT.

This clone was detected once. The gene calls are TRBV18 and TRBJ2-7, with D possibly being TRBD1 (5 bases). The germline gives CDR1 KGHSH, CDR2 LQKENI. V gave up 2 bases and J gave up 5 bases, with 10 bases separating them. The CDR3 runs to 13 residues. The CDR3 sequence is CASSPGRVHEQYF. DNA for the CDR3: TGTGCCAGCTCACCAGGCAGGGTTCACGAGCAGTACTTC.

V gene TRBV10-3 combines with J gene TRBJ1-6, with a possible D match to TRBD1 (6 bases). Germline CDR1 is ENHRY and CDR2 is SYGVKD. There are 15 residues in the CDR3. The V and J ends lost 4 bases and 6 bases respectively, with 13 bases between them. The CDR3 bases are TGTGCCATCAGTGGAAGGGGACATCTTAATTCACCCCTCCACTTT. Translated, it gives CAISGRGHLNSPLHF.

This chain uses TRBV27 with TRBJ2-2, with D perhaps given as TRBD1 or TRBD2 (6 bases each). The CDR3 runs to 16 residues. Germline loops: CDR1 MNHEY, CDR2 SMNVEV (reference sequence). The V end was cut by 7 bases, the J end by 1 base, with 16 bases between. The CDR3 DNA is TGTGCCAGCACTTTTAAGGGGGGCAGGAACACCGGGGAGCTGTTTTTT. Amino acids: CASTFKGGRNTGELFF.

CDR3 coding DNA: TGTGCCAGTAGCCGGGCCCTATCCGGACAGCCAACCTATGGCTACACCTTC. Protein product: CASSRALSGQPTYGYTF. The chain combines TRBV19 with TRBJ1-2; D possibly corresponds to TRBD1 (6 bases). CDR3 size: 17 residues. CDR1 is LNHDA, CDR2 SQIVND, per germline (reference sequence). V was cut by 6 bases and J by 4 bases, with 24 bases left in between.

V usage is TRBV7-8 and J usage is TRBJ1-5; TRBD1 is a possible D gene (5 bases). The germline V and J ends were trimmed by 3 bases and 5 bases, with 17 bases remaining between them. Per germline, CDR1 SGHVS and CDR2 FQNEAQ. The CDR3 is 16 residues long. CDR3 residues: CASSFKGIAADQPQHF. CDR3 DNA: TGTGCCAGCAGCTTCAAGGGGATTGCAGCCGATCAGCCCCAGCATTTT.

By share, this clone ranks as medium-sized. The chain couples TRBV10-3 to TRBJ2-7; D perhaps matches TRBD1 (6 bases). Germline-derived CDR1 and CDR2 are ENHRY and SYGVKD. With 2 bases removed from V and 4 bases from J, the gap between germline ends came to 15 bases. The length of the CDR3 is 15 residues. CDR3 nucleotides: TGTGCCATCAGTGAGGCGAGGACAGTAGTATACGAGCAGTACTTC. It is translated as CAISEARTVVYEQYF.

V gene TRBV25-1 combines with J gene TRBJ2-4; 8 positions agree with TRBD2. V shed 5 bases and J 6 bases; nucleotides not matched to a gene: 3. Per germline, CDR1 MGHDK and CDR2 SYGVNS. This CDR3 has 13 residues. CDR3 sequence reads: CASSYSGVNIQYF. The CDR3 nucleotides are TGTGCCAGCAGTTATAGCGGGGTAAACATTCAGTACTTC.

The rearrangement uses TRBV28 and TRBJ2-5, with 13 nucleotides matching TRBD2. The V gene's germline CDR1 is MDHEN and CDR2 SYDVKM. The CDR3 length is 17 residues. The trim removed 4 bases at V and 3 bases at J, leaving 8 bases unmatched. The CDR3 bases are TGTGCCAGCAGTTCTTGGACTAGCGGGAGAGGGAAAGAGACCCAGTACTTC. Amino acids: CASSSWTSGRGKETQYF.

This clone is medium-sized by share. The rearrangement joins TRBV19 to TRBJ1-1; D possibly corresponds to TRBD1 (6 bases). The germline V and J ends were trimmed by 6 bases and 10 bases, with 18 bases remaining between them. This CDR3 is built from 13 residues. Germline CDR1 reads LNHDA; CDR2 reads SQIVND (reference sequence). The CDR3 DNA reads as TGTGCCAGTAGCCAACAGGGCCCAACGGGAGCTTTCTTT. Translation gives CASSQQGPTGAFF.

This clone was counted once. The chain couples TRBV5-6 to TRBJ2-2; 7 nucleotides agree with TRBD1. Germline CDR1 and CDR2: SGHDT and YYEEEE. Trimming removed 4 bases from V and 3 bases from J; junction bases left unmatched: 6. The CDR3 is 15 amino acids. CDR3 DNA sequence: TGTGCCAGCAGCAGGGACAGACTGGACACCGGGGAGCTGTTTTTT. This translates into CASSRDRLDTGELFF.

This chain joins TRBV5-1 and TRBJ2-1; the match to TRBD2 covers 9 bases. J was trimmed by 5 bases and V by 0 bases; bases with no gene match: 3. Germline CDR1 and CDR2: SGHRS and YFSETQ. The CDR3 runs 15 residues. The chain's CDR3 is CASSLVLAGNNEQFF. CDR3 coding DNA: TGCGCCAGCAGCTTGGTACTAGCGGGCAACAATGAGCAGTTCTTC.

This clone was found a few times. The rearrangement uses TRBV18 and TRBJ1-6; 7 bases agree with TRBD1. The trim removed 3 bases at V and 12 bases at J, leaving 11 bases unmatched. Germline lookup yields CDR1 KGHSH and CDR2 LQKENI. This CDR3 region has 15 residues. The CDR3 protein is CASSPTGDPTRPLHF. The CDR3 bases are TGTGCCAGCTCACCTACAGGGGACCCCACCCGACCCCTCCACTTT.

The chain joins TRBV29-1 to TRBJ2-1; D gene unclear. The germline V gene has CDR1 SQVTM and CDR2 ANQGSEA. CDR3 length: 11 amino acids. V lost 7 bases, J lost 4 bases, and 8 bases lay in between. In DNA form, the CDR3 reads TGCAGCGCCTCAATTTACAATGAGCAGTTCTTC. Encoded protein: CSASIYNEQFF.

The V gene is TRBV9, the J gene TRBJ1-5, with 9 bases aligning to TRBD1. The CDR3 totals 15 residues. The germline gives CDR1 SGDLS, CDR2 YYNGEE. V lost 5 bases, J lost 3 bases, and 6 bases stayed unmatched. This CDR3 reads CASSAGTGTNQPQHF. The CDR3 DNA sequence: TGTGCCAGCAGTGCCGGGACAGGGACCAATCAGCCCCAGCATTTT.

The V gene is TRBV5-5, the J gene TRBJ1-1, with D possibly TRBD1 on 6 matching bases. CDR3 size: 15 residues. Per the germline V gene, CDR1 is SGHKS and CDR2 is YYEKEE (reference sequence). The V end was cut by 2 bases, the J end by 1 base, with 12 bases between. This CDR3 is CASSLQGRSNTEAFF. The CDR3 nucleotides are TGTGCCAGCAGCTTACAGGGACGGTCGAACACTGAAGCTTTCTTT.

The chain recombines TRBV11-1 with TRBJ1-1, with TRBD1 matching over 10 bases. The CDR3 consists of 16 residues. CDR1 SGHAT and CDR2 FQDESV come from the germline V gene (reference sequence). After removal of 5 bases from V and 1 base from J, the junction contained 7 bases not matched to a gene. CDR3 sequence (DNA): TGTGCCAGCAGCGAACGACAGGGGGCGAGGAACACTGAAGCTTTCTTT. It is translated as CASSERQGARNTEAFF.

The rearrangement uses TRBV4-1 and TRBJ2-7; D remains unclear. This CDR3 has 12 amino acids. CDR1 and CDR2 from the germline V gene are MGHRA and YSYEKL. Trimming stripped 0 bases from V and 5 bases from J, with 5 bases between. The CDR3 bases are TGCGCCAGCAGCCAAGATCTGGACGAGCAGTACTTC. This codes for CASSQDLDEQYF.

V usage is TRBV5-6 and J usage is TRBJ2-7; 8 bases are shared with TRBD1. V was pared by 4 bases and J by 5 bases, with 5 bases of the junction left unmatched. From germline, CDR1 is SGHDT and CDR2 YYEEEE. There are 13 residues in the CDR3. CDR3 DNA sequence: TGTGCCAGCAGCCCGGACAGGGCCCACGAGCAGTACTTC. Residues: CASSPDRAHEQYF. Full variable domain (outside the CDR3, taken from reference TRBV5-6 and TRBJ2-7): DAGVTQSPTHLIKTRGQQVTLRCSPKSGHDTVSWYQQALGQGPQFIFQYYEEEERQRGNFPDRFSGHQFPNYSSELNVNALLLGDSALYLCASSPDRAHEQYFGPGTRLTVT.

The rearrangement links TRBV7-9 to TRBJ1-3; D unclear. This CDR3 spans 13 amino acids. The germline gives CDR1 SEHNR, CDR2 FQNEAQ (reference sequence). Trimming cost V 3 bases and J 2 bases, with 5 bases left between them. In nucleotides, the CDR3 is TGTGCCAGCAGCTTTAACCCTGGAAACACCATATATTTT. This sequence encodes CASSFNPGNTIYF.

CDR3 bases: TGTGCCAGCAGCTTAATCGGGCAGGGAAAGACTGAAGCTTTCTTT. This codes for CASSLIGQGKTEAFF. V and J are TRBV7-9 and TRBJ1-1, with a tentative D call TRBD1 (5 bases). Trimming pared 2 bases from V and 5 bases from J, leaving 15 bases between. The germline V gene has CDR1 SEHNR and CDR2 FQNEAQ (reference sequence). This CDR3 region has 15 residues.

This chain joins TRBV5-1 and TRBJ2-1; D might be TRBD1 (5 bases). CDR1 and CDR2 (germline): SGHRS, YFSETQ. The CDR3 length is 15 residues. V lost 2 bases and J 0 bases, leaving 9 bases between the germline ends. The CDR3 spells CASSLGVSSYNEQFF. The CDR3 nucleotides are TGCGCCAGCAGCTTAGGGGTTAGCTCCTACAATGAGCAGTTCTTC.